This T cell receptor beta chain was recorded in a study of cytomegalovirus exposure and HLA in healthy donors. Study results and limitations: High sensitivity and specificity were reportedly achieved when the classifier diagnosed cytomegalovirus status. Approximately 160 TCR beta chains were listed as cytomegalovirus-associated. Three chains linked to CMV were shown in vitro to be specific for CMV antigens.

This clone appeared a few times. The antigen is not known. Germline-derived CDR1 and CDR2 are SNHLY and FYNNEI. This CDR3 comprises 14 residues. V dropped 8 bases and J dropped 4; count of bases not matched to a gene: 7. Measured with immunoSEQ multiplex PCR; TCRdb has only the in-frame clones, and not every one. In the table there are over 200,000 clones, approximately 88% of which are singletons. This chain uses TRBV2 with TRBJ2-3, with 9 positions matching TRBD2. The sequence was obtained from a woman in her twenties or thirties in good health and CMV-seropositive. Sequencing used PBMCs. The CDR3, as DNA: TGTGCCAGCCGTAGCGGGAGTAACTCAGATACGCAGTATTTT. It is translated as CASRSGSNSDTQYF.